This TCR beta chain came from a study of OX40 agonist ivuxolimab in advanced cancers. About the study: Every 2 weeks, patients received ivuxolimab intravenously, dosed at 0.01 to 10 mg/kg.

Some clones are missing from TCRdb's copy, which holds only in-frame ones; the method was immunoSEQ multiplex PCR. The table records fewer than 90,000 clones, about 89% of them present only once. As for this clone: Its antigen is as yet unknown.

The CDR3 length is 17 residues. Germline values: CDR1 SGHAT, CDR2 FQNNGV. V lost 1 base to trimming and J lost 1 base; unmatched junction nucleotides: 9. Notes on the study in general: CD4+ and CD8+ T cells in blood underwent clonal expansion by week 6 at 0.1 to 3.0 mg/kg. The average count of expanded clones was higher among CD8+ T cells than among CD4+. Normalized T-cell clonal expansion was also low in a subset of nonresponders.

The chain recombines TRBV11-2 with TRBJ1-2, with 7 bases fitting TRBD1. Sequencing used CD4+ or CD8+ T cells sorted from blood, obtained in a trial of the OX40 agonist ivuxolimab. The TCR was taken from an adult with an advanced solid tumor such as melanoma, head and neck, liver or kidney cancer. Here the CDR3 reads CASSLVPTGALNYGYTF. In nucleotides, the CDR3 is TGTGCCAGCAGCTTAGTACCCACAGGGGCTCTTAACTATGGCTACACCTTC.